Given below is one T cell receptor beta chain in context. Measured with immunoSEQ multiplex PCR; TCRdb has only the in-frame clones, and not every one. The sample carries approximately 170,000 clones, approximately 82% recorded once. Germline V gives CDR1 LGHNA, CDR2 YNFKEQ. CDR3 size: 13 residues. Trimming shortened V by 4 bases and J by 6 bases, and 9 bases separated the two germline ends. The data originate from a study of blood T cell repertoires in COVID-19. The sample consisted of PBMCs or T cells enriched from blood (not recorded which). The source is a woman aged 45-65 years who had recovered from COVID-19. The V gene is TRBV4-2, the J gene TRBJ2-2; D might be TRBD1 (6 bases). CDR3 in amino acids: CASSPRGAGELFF. Here the CDR3 DNA reads TGTGCCAGCAGCCCCAGGGGTGCCGGGGAGCTGTTTTTT.